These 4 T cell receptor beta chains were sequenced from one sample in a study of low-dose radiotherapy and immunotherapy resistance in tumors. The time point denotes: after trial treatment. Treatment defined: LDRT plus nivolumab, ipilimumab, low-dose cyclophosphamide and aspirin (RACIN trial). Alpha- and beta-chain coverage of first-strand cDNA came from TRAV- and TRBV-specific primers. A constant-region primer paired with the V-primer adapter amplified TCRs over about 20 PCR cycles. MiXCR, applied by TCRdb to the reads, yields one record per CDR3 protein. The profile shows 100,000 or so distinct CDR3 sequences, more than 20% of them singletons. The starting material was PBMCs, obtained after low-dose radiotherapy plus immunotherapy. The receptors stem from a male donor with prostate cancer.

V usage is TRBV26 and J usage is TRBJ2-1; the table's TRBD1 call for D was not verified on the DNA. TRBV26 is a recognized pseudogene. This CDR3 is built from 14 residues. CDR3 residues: CASTGARPRNEQFF. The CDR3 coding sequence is TGTGCCAGCACCGGGGCCAGGCCAAGGAATGAGCAGTTCTTC.

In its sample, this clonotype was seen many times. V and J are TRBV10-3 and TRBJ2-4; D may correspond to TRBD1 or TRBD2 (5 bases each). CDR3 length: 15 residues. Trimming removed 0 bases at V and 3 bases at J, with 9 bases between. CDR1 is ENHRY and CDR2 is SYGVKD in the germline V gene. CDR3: CAISESRGDKNIQYF. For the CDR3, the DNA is TGTGCCATCAGTGAGTCGAGGGGCGACAAAAACATTCAGTACTTC.

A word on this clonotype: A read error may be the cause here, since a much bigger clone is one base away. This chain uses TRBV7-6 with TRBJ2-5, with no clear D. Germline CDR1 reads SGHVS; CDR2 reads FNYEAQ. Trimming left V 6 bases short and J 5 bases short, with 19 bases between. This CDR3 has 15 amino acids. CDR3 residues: CASRRRTVLGETQYF. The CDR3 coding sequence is TGTGCCAGCAGACGCCGGACCGTTTTGGGGGAGACCCAGTACTTC.

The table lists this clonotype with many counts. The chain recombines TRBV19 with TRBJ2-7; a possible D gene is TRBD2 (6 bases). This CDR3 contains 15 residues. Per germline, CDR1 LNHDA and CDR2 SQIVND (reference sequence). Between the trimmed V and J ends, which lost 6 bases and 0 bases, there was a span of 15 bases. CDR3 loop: CASSSTSSSSYEQYF. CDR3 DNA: TGTGCCAGTAGCTCAACTAGCTCCAGCTCCTACGAGCAGTACTTC.